Each of the 16 T cell receptor beta chains below was sequenced from the same sample in a study of OX40 agonist ivuxolimab in advanced cancers. The data were produced by immunoSEQ multiplex PCR, yet TCRdb's version contains in-frame clones alone and is incomplete. Among about 70,000 clones, under 90% were seen once, and the ten largest hold roughly 6%. Source: CD4+ or CD8+ T cells sorted from blood, taken in a trial of the OX40 agonist ivuxolimab. These receptors were collected from an adult with an advanced solid tumor such as melanoma, head and neck, liver or kidney cancer.

V usage is TRBV4-2 and J usage is TRBJ2-2; 8 bases map to TRBD2. With 5 bases clipped from V and 1 base from J, the junction kept 12 bases outside the gene matches. The CDR3 totals 18 residues. Germline CDR1 reads LGHNA; CDR2 reads YNFKEQ. The CDR3 nucleotides read TGTGCCAGCAGCTCGCCGGCGGGGCTAGCGGGGAACACCGGGGAGCTGTTTTTT. This gives the protein CASSSPAGLAGNTGELFF.

J is TRBJ2-7 and V is TRBV6-5, with D perhaps TRBD1 or TRBD2 (6 bases each). Deletions cut 7 bases from V and 1 base from J, with 17 bases between. CDR1 MNHEY and CDR2 SVGAGI come from the germline V gene. CDR3 length: 15 amino acids. The CDR3 here is CASTSSGGGSYEQYF. The CDR3 bases are TGTGCCAGCACCAGCAGCGGAGGGGGATCCTACGAGCAGTACTTC.

The CDR3 spells CASSPTGGSDSPLHF. DNA for the CDR3: TGTGCCAGCTCACCGACAGGAGGGTCAGATTCACCCCTCCACTTT. The chain has TRBV18 and TRBJ1-6; D might be TRBD1 (6 bases). Deletions cut 3 bases from V and 8 bases from J, with 14 bases between. CDR3 length: 15 amino acids. Germline V gene sequence: CDR1 KGHSH, CDR2 LQKENI.

The chain recombines TRBV15 with TRBJ2-5; 9 bases fit TRBD1. With the DNA end fitting TRBJ2-7 better, the J assignment may be wrong. This CDR3 spans 16 amino acids. In germline, CDR1 is LNHNV, CDR2 YYDKDF (reference sequence). This chain's CDR3 is CATSSGYRGLTYEQYF. DNA for the CDR3: TGTGCCACCAGCAGCGGATACAGGGGGCTAACCTACGAGCAGTACTTC.

The count of this clone is one. The V and J genes are TRBV6-1 and TRBJ2-5; no clear D gene. The DNA end is a closer match to TRBJ2-7, so the J assignment may be wrong. The germline CDR1 and CDR2 sequences are MNHNS and SASEGT. The CDR3 totals 11 residues. The CDR3 is CASSDPYEQYF. CDR3 nucleotide sequence: TGTGCCAGCAGTGACCCATACGAGCAGTACTTC.

The genes are TRBV5-6 and TRBJ2-7, with D possibly being TRBD1 or TRBD2 (5 bases each). V dropped 3 bases and J dropped 2 bases, with 12 bases sitting between them. Germline V lookup: CDR1 SGHDT, CDR2 YYEEEE. This CDR3 is built from 14 residues. CDR3 DNA: TGTGCCAGCAGCTCCGGGACCGTGACCTACGAGCAGTACTTC. Translating it yields CASSSGTVTYEQYF. Combining the CDR3 with reference TRBV5-6 and TRBJ2-7 gives the whole variable domain DAGVTQSPTHLIKTRGQQVTLRCSPKSGHDTVSWYQQALGQGPQFIFQYYEEEERQRGNFPDRFSGHQFPNYSSELNVNALLLGDSALYLCASSSGTVTYEQYFGPGTRLTVT.

The J gene is TRBJ2-5, the V gene TRBV11-2; a possible D gene is TRBD2 (5 bases). Germline V lookup: CDR1 SGHAT, CDR2 FQNNGV. Trimming removed 5 bases at V and 2 bases at J, with 12 bases between. CDR3 size: 14 residues. As DNA, the CDR3 is TGTGCCAGCAGCCCAACCGGGGTTCAAGAGACCCAGTACTTC. Translated, it gives CASSPTGVQETQYF.

This clone occurred once. The V and J genes are TRBV2 and TRBJ1-2; no reliable D call. Per germline, CDR1 SNHLY and CDR2 FYNNEI. This CDR3 is built from 14 residues. V was cut by 7 bases and J by 0 bases, with 12 bases left in between. The CDR3 region is CASIRELANYGYTF. The CDR3 DNA is TGTGCCAGCATCCGGGAATTAGCTAACTATGGCTACACCTTC.

The gene calls are TRBV5-1 and TRBJ1-4; perhaps TRBD1 as D (5 bases). Germline CDR1 SGHRS, CDR2 YFSETQ. This CDR3 is 16 amino acids long. V lost 3 bases, J lost 6 bases, and 18 bases lay in between. The CDR3, as DNA: TGCGCCAGCAGCTCCGGGGACGGGAGCAAGTATGAAAAACTGTTTTTT. Translation: CASSSGDGSKYEKLFF. The full variable domain, rest sourced from reference TRBV5-1 and TRBJ1-4, is KAGVTQTPRYLIKTRGQQVTLSCSPISGHRSVSWYQQTPGQGLQFLFEYFSETQRNKGNFPGRFSGRQFSNSRSEMNVSTLELGDSALYLCASSSGDGSKYEKLFFGSGTQLSVL.

This chain uses TRBV7-8 with TRBJ2-5, with D unclear. Between the trimmed V and J ends, which lost 1 base and 5 bases, there was a span of 11 bases. This CDR3 spans 14 amino acids. The germline gives CDR1 SGHVS, CDR2 FQNEAQ. CDR3 coding DNA: TGTGCCAGCAGCTTAGTTGGGGTGGGGGAGACCCAGTACTTC. It translates to CASSLVGVGETQYF. The complete variable domain, with remaining parts taken from reference TRBV7-8 and TRBJ2-5, reads GAGVSQSPRYKVAKRGQDVALRCDPISGHVSLFWYQQALGQGPEFLTYFQNEAQLDKSGLPSDRFFAERPEGSVSTLKIQRTQQEDSAVYLCASSLVGVGETQYFGPGTRLLVL.

The genes are TRBV30 and TRBJ1-1; TRBD1 aligns across 10 bases. The CDR3 contains 13 residues. Germline assignment: CDR1 GTSNPN and CDR2 SVGIG (reference sequence). The J segment lost 6 bases and the V segment lost 2 bases, leaving 3 bases of the junction unmatched. The CDR3 spells CAWSRQGASEAFF. CDR3 nucleotide sequence: TGTGCCTGGAGTAGACAGGGGGCCTCTGAAGCTTTCTTT. The complete variable domain, with remaining parts taken from reference TRBV30 and TRBJ1-1, reads SQTIHQWPATLVQPVGSPLSLECTVEGTSNPNLYWYRQAAGRGLQLLFYSVGIGQISSEVPQNLSASRPQDRQFILSSKKLLLSDSGFYLCAWSRQGASEAFFGQGTRLTVV.

Worth noting for this clone: Sequence at one end of the junction differs from germline and may be a read error. This chain connects TRBV5-6 to TRBJ1-3, with 9 bases identical to TRBD1. The germline V gene encodes CDR1 SGHDT and CDR2 YYEEEE. The CDR3 contains 14 residues. CDR3 protein: CTSSLATGGYTIYF. CDR3 coding DNA: TGTACCAGCAGCTTGGCGACAGGGGGGTACACCATATATTTT. The complete variable domain, with remaining parts taken from reference TRBV5-6 and TRBJ1-3, reads DAGVTQSPTHLIKTRGQQVTLRCSPKSGHDTVSWYQQALGQGPQFIFQYYEEEERQRGNFPDRFSGHQFPNYSSELNVNALLLGDSALYLCTSSLATGGYTIYFGEGSWLTVV.

The gene calls are TRBV27 and TRBJ2-7; D remains ambiguous. This CDR3 has 13 amino acids. Germline V gives CDR1 MNHEY, CDR2 SMNVEV (reference sequence). With 2 bases removed from V and 2 bases from J, the gap between germline ends came to 7 bases. CDR3 nucleotide sequence: TGTGCCAGCAGTTTACAGCCCACCTACGAGCAGTACTTC. This gives the protein CASSLQPTYEQYF.

The chain links TRBV7-8 to TRBJ1-1; D not resolved. Trimming stripped 2 bases from V and 6 bases from J, with 13 bases between. This CDR3 comprises 14 residues. Germline values: CDR1 SGHVS, CDR2 FQNEAQ. The CDR3 loop is CASSLQRVASEAFF. In nucleotides, the CDR3 is TGTGCCAGCAGCTTACAACGAGTGGCTTCTGAAGCTTTCTTT.

This rearrangement joins TRBV9 to TRBJ2-3; 7 bases agree with TRBD1. CDR3 size: 18 residues. Germline trimming cut 0 bases from V and 3 bases from J; bases unmatched to any gene: 13. In germline, CDR1 is SGDLS, CDR2 YYNGEE. CDR3 sequence reads: CASSVAPFRQGVTDTQYF. CDR3 in DNA: TGTGCCAGCAGCGTAGCCCCCTTCAGGCAGGGGGTTACAGATACGCAGTATTTT.

The chain combines TRBV5-5 with TRBJ1-1, with unresolved D. The CDR3 sequence is 11 residues long. Trimming took off 1 base at V and 7 bases at J, with 5 bases between the two ends. Germline CDR1 and CDR2: SGHKS and YYEKEE (reference sequence). CDR3 protein: CASSLWSEAFF. The DNA of the CDR3 is TGTGCCAGCAGCTTGTGGAGTGAAGCTTTCTTT.